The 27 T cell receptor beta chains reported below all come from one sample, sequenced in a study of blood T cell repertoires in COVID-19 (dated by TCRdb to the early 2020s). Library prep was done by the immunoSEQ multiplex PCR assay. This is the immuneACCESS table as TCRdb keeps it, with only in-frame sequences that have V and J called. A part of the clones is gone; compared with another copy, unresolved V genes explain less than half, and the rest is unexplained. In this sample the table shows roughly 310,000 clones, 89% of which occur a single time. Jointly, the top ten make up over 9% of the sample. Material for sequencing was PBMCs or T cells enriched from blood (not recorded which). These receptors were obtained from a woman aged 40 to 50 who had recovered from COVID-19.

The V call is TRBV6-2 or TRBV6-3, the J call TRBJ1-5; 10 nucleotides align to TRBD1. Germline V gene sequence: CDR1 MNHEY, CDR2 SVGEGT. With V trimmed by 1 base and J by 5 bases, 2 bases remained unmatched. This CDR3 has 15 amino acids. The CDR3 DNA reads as TGTGCCAGCAGTTACTTGACAGGGGGCGATCAGCCCCAGCATTTT. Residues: CASSYLTGGDQPQHF.

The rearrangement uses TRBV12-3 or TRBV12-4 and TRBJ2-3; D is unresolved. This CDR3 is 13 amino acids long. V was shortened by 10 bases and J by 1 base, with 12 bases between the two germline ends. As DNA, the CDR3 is TGTGCCACCGCCGCTATAGGCACAGATACGCAGTATTTT. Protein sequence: CATAAIGTDTQYF.

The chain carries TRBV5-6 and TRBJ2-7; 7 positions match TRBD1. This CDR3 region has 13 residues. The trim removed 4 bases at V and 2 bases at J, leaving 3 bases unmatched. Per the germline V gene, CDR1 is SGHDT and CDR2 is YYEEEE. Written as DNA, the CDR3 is TGTGCCAGCAGCACCGGGACAGCCTACGAGCAGTACTTC. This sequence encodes CASSTGTAYEQYF.

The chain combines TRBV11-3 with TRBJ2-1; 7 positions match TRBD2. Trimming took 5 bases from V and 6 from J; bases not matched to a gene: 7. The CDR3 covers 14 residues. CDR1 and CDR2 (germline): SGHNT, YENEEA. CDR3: CASSPGGTTNEQFF. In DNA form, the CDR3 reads TGTGCCAGCAGCCCCGGAGGGACTACCAATGAGCAGTTCTTC.

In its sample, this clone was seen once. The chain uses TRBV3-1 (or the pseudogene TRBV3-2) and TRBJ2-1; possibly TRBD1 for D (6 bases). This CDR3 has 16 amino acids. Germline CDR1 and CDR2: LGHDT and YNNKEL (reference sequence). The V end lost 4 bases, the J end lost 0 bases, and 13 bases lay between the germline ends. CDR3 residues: CASSLSADSSYNEQFF. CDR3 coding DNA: TGTGCCAGCAGCCTTTCTGCGGACAGCTCCTACAATGAGCAGTTCTTC.

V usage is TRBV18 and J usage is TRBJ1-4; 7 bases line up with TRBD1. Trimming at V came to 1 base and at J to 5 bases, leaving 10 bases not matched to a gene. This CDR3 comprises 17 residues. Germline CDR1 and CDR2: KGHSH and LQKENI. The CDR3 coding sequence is TGTGCCAGCTCACCACTCCCCCGGTCCAGGGGGAATGAAAAACTGTTTTTT. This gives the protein CASSPLPRSRGNEKLFF.

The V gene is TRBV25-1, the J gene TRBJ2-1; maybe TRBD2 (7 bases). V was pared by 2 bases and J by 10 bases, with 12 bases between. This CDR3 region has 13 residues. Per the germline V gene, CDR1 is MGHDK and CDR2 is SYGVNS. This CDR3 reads CASSEGGAQEQFF. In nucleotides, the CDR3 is TGTGCCAGCAGTGAAGGGGGGGCGCAGGAGCAGTTCTTC.

In nucleotides, the CDR3 is TGTGCCAGCAGCTTAGCGGGGACAGGGGACTACGAGCAGTACTTC. This translates into CASSLAGTGDYEQYF. This chain links TRBV7-8 with TRBJ2-7; 10 nucleotides match TRBD1. The ends lost 0 bases at V and 3 bases at J; junction bases unmatched: 2. Germline CDR1 and CDR2: SGHVS and FQNEAQ. This CDR3 is 15 amino acids long.

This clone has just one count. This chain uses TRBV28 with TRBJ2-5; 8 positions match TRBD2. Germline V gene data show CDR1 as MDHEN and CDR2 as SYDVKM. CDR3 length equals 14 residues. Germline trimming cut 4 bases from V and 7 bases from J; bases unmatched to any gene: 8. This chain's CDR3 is CASSSSGTRWTQYF. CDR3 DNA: TGTGCCAGCAGTTCCTCCGGGACTAGATGGACCCAGTACTTC. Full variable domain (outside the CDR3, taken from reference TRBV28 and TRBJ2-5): DVKVTQSSRYLVKRTGEKVFLECVQDMDHENMFWYRQDPGLGLRLIYFSYDVKMKEKGDIPEGYSVSREKKERFSLILESASTNQTSMYLCASSSSGTRWTQYFGPGTRLLVL.

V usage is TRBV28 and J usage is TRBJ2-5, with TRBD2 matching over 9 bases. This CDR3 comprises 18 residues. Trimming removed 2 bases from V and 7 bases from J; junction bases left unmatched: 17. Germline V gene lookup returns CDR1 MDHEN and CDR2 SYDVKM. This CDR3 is CASSLNGRISGGPGTQYF. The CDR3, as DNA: TGTGCCAGCAGTTTAAACGGGAGAATTAGCGGGGGCCCCGGGACCCAGTACTTC.

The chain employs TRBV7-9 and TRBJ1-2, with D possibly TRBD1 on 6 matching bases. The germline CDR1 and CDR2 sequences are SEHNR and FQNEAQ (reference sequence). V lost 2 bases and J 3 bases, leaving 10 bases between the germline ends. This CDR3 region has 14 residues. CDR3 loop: CASSLTGSHYGYTF. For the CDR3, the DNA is TGTGCCAGCAGCTTAACAGGGTCCCACTATGGCTACACCTTC.

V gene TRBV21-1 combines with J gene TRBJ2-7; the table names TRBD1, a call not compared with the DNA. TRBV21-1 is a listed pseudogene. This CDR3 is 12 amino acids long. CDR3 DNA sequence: TGTGCCGGAAACAGGGAGAACTTAGAGCAGTACTTC. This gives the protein CAGNRENLEQYF.

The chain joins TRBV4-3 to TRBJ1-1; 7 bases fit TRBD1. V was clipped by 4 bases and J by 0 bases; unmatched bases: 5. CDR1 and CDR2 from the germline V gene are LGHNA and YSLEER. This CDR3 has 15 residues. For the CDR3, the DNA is TGCGCCAGCAGCCGAGCCCAGGGGGTGAACACTGAAGCTTTCTTT. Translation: CASSRAQGVNTEAFF.

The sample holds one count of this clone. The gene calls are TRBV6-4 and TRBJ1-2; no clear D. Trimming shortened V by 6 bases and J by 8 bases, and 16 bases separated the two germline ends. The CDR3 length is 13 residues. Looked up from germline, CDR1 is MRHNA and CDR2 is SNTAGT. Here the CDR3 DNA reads TGTGCCAGCAGCTTCGACACATTAAGCGGCTACACCTTC. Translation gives CASSFDTLSGYTF.

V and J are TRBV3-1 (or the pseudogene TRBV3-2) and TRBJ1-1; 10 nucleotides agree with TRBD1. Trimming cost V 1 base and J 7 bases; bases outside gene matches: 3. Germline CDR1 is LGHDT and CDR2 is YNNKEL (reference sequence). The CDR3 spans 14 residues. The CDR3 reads CASSQGQGAGEAFF. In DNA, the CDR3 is TGTGCCAGCAGCCAAGGACAGGGGGCAGGTGAAGCTTTCTTT.

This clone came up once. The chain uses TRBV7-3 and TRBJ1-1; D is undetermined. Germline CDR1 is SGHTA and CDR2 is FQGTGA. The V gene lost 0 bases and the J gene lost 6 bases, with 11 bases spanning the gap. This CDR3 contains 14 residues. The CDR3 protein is CASSLTHGGSEAFF. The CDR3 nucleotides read TGTGCCAGCAGCTTAACGCATGGAGGATCTGAAGCTTTCTTT.

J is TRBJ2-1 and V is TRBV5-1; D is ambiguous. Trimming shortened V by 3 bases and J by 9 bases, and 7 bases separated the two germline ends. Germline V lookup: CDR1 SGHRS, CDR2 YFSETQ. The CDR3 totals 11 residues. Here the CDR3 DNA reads TGCGCCAGCAGCTCGGGTGGTGAGCAGTTCTTC. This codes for CASSSGGEQFF. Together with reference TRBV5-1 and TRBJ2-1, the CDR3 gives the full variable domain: KAGVTQTPRYLIKTRGQQVTLSCSPISGHRSVSWYQQTPGQGLQFLFEYFSETQRNKGNFPGRFSGRQFSNSRSEMNVSTLELGDSALYLCASSSGGEQFFGPGTRLTVL.

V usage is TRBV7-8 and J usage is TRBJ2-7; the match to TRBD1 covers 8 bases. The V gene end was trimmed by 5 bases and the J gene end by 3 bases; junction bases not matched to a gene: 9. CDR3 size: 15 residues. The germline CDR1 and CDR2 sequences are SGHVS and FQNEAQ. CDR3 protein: CASSPRDRTYYEQYF. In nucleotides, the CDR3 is TGTGCCAGCAGCCCCCGGGACAGGACTTACTACGAGCAGTACTTC.

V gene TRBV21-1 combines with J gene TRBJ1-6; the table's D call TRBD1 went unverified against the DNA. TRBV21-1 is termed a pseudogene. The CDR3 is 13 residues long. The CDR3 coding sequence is TGTGCCAGCAGCAAGAACAGCTATTCACCCCTCCACTTT. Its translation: CASSKNSYSPLHF.

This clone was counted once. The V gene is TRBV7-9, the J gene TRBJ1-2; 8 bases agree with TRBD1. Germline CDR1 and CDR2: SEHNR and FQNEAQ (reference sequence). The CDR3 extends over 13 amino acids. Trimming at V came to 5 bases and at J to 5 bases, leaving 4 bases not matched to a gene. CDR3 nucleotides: TGTGCCAGCAGCCCCGGGACAGGTTATGGCTACACCTTC. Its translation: CASSPGTGYGYTF.

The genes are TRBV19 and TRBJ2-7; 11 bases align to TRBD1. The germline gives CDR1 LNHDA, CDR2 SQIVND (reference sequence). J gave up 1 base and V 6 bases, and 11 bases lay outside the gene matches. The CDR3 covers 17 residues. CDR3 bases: TGTGCCAGTAGCCCTGGGCCCGGGACAGGGGGTTCCTACGAGCAGTACTTC. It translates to CASSPGPGTGGSYEQYF.

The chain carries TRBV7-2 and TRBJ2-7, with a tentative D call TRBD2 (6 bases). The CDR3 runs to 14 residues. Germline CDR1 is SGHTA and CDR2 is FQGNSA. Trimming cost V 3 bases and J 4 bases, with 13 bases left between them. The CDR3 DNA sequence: TGTGCCAGCAGCTTGGACGGGAGATTGTACGAGCAGTACTTC. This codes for CASSLDGRLYEQYF.

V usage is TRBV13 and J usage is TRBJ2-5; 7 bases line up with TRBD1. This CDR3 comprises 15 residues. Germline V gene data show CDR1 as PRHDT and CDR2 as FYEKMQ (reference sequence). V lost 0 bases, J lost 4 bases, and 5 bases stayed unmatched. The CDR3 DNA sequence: TGTGCCAGCAGCTTAGGAGGGGGCTCCGGAGAGACCCAGTACTTC. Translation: CASSLGGGSGETQYF. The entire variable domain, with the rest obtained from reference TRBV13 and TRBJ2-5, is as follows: AAGVIQSPRHLIKEKRETATLKCYPIPRHDTVYWYQQGPGQDPQFLISFYEKMQSDKGSIPDRFSAQQFSDYHSELNMSSLELGDSALYFCASSLGGGSGETQYFGPGTRLLVL.

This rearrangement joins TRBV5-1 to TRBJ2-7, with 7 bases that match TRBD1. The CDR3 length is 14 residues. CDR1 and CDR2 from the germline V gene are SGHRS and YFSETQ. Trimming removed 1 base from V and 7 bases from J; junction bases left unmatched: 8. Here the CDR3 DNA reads TGCGCCAGCAGCTTGTCCAGGGGGAAGGGGGAGCAGTACTTC. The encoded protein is CASSLSRGKGEQYF.

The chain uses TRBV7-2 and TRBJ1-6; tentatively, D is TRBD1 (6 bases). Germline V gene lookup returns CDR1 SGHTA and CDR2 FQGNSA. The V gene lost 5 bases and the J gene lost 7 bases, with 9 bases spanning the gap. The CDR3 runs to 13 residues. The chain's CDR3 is CASSADRNSPLHF. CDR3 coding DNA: TGTGCCAGCAGCGCGGACAGAAATTCACCCCTCCACTTT.

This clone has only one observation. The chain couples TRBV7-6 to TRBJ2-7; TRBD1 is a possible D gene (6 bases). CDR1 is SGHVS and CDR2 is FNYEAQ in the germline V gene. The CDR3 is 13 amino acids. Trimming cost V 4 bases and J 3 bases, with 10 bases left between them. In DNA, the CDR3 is TGTGCCAGCAGCTCAGGACAGTTCTACGAGCAGTACTTC. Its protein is CASSSGQFYEQYF.

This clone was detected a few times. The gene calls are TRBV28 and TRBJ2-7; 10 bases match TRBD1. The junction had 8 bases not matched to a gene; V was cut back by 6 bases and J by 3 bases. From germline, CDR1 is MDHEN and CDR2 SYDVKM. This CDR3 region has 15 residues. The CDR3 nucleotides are TGTGCCAGCAGAACAGGGACAGGGGCCCACTACGAGCAGTACTTC. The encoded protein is CASRTGTGAHYEQYF. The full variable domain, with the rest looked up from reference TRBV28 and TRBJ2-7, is DVKVTQSSRYLVKRTGEKVFLECVQDMDHENMFWYRQDPGLGLRLIYFSYDVKMKEKGDIPEGYSVSREKKERFSLILESASTNQTSMYLCASRTGTGAHYEQYFGPGTRLTVT.